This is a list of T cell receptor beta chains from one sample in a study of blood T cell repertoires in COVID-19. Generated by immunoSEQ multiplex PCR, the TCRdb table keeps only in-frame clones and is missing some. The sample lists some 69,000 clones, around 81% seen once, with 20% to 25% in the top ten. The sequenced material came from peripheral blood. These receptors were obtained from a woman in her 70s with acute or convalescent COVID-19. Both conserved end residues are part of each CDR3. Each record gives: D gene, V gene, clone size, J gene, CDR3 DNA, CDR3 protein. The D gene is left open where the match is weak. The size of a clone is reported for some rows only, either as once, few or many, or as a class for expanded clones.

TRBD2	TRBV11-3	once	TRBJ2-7	TGTGCCAGCAGCCCAGTGGGGACTAGCGGGACCCCAAGCTCCTACGAGCAGTACTTC	CASSPVGTSGTPSSYEQYF
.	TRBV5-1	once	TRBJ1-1	TGCGCCAGCAGCTTGGGCGGTCACACTGAAGCTTTCTTT	CASSLGGHTEAFF
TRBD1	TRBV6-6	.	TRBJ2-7	TGTGCCAGCAGTCAGGGACAGCTCTACGAGCAGTACTTC	CASSQGQLYEQYF
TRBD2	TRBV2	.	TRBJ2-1	TGTGCCAGCCTAACTAGCGGGAGGGCCAAAGAGCAGTTCTTC	CASLTSGRAKEQFF
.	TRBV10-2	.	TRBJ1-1	TGCGCCAGCAGGGACAAAAGTCACACTGAAGCTTTCTTT	CASRDKSHTEAFF
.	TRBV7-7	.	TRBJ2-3	TGTGCTAGCAGCTTAAGGTATGAAGGGGGCACAGATACGCAGTATTTT	CASSLRYEGGTDTQYF
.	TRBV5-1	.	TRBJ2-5	TGCGCCAGCAGCTTGGGAGGGCAGTCGGTGGAGACCCAGTACTTC	CASSLGGQSVETQYF
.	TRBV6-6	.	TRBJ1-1	TGTGCCAGCAGTTACAGGGGGAACACTGAAGCTTTCTTT	CASSYRGNTEAFF
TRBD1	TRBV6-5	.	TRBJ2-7	TGTGCCAGCAGTTATCGACAGGGGGCACGAGAGCAGTACTTC	CASSYRQGAREQYF
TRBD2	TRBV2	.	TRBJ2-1	TGTGCCAGCACCTATTTAGCGGGAGTCGGGAATGAGCAGTTCTTC	CASTYLAGVGNEQFF
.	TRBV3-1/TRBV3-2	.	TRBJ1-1	TGTGCCAGCAGCCCGCTGGACAGACTCAACACTGAAGCTTTCTTT	CASSPLDRLNTEAFF
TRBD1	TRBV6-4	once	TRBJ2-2	TGTGCCAGCAGTGACTCGAAGGGGGCAAGGACCGGGGAGCTGTTTTTT	CASSDSKGARTGELFF
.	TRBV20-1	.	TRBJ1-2	TGCAGTGCTAGTTCCCTAGCTAACTATGGCTACACCTTC	CSASSLANYGYTF
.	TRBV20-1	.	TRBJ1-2	TGCAGTGCTAGACAAAACTATGGCTACACCTTC	CSARQNYGYTF
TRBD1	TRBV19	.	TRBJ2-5	TGTGCCAGTAGTATCTGGGCACCCGGGACAGGATTTTACCAAGAGACCCAGTACTTC	CASSIWAPGTGFYQETQYF
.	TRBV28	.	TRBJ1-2	TGTGCCAGCAGTTTATCCTTAACAGGTACAAACTATGGCTACACCTTC	CASSLSLTGTNYGYTF
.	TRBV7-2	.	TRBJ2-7	TGTGCCAGCAGCCTACGGGAGTGGTACGAGCAGTACTTC	CASSLREWYEQYF
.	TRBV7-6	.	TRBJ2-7	TGTGCCAGCAGCCTGAGCCCCGGGAGCTCCTACGAGCAGTACTTC	CASSLSPGSSYEQYF
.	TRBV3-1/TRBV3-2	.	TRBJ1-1	TGTGCCAGCAGCCCTCGGGGAGGGGGGACTGAAGCTTTCTTT	CASSPRGGGTEAFF
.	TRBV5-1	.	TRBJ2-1	TGCGCCAGCAGCTTGCTTCGGGGAGAGCAGTTCTTC	CASSLLRGEQFF
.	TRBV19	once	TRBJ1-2	TGTGCCAGTAGTATCGGAGGACAGCCAAACTATGGCTACACCTTC	CASSIGGQPNYGYTF
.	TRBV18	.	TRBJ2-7	TGTGCCAGCTCACCAGGGCCCCCTCTCTTCAGCTCCTACGAGCAGTACTTC	CASSPGPPLFSSYEQYF